This T cell receptor beta chain originates from a study of spatial heterogeneity in lung cancer. The sample holds many counts of this clonotype. Time point: sample taken at primary tumor resection. No cell sorting; template was whole RNA from tumor, lung tissue or PBMC. The J segment lost 6 bases and the V segment lost 8 bases, leaving 6 bases of the junction unmatched. In germline, CDR1 is MNHEY, CDR2 SMNVEV (reference sequence). The CDR3 is 13 amino acids. MiXCR was run by TCRdb on the 5' RACE reads, yielding one entry per CDR3 protein. Here the sample spans approximately 25,000 distinct CDR3 sequences, under 4% being singletons.

The clonotype comes from a female donor with early-stage non-small cell lung cancer. Here the sequenced sample was PBMCs, taken at surgery. The chain has TRBV27 and TRBJ2-3; 9 nucleotides align to TRBD1. CDR3 sequence: CASRDRATDTQYF. CDR3 coding DNA: TGTGCCAGCCGGGACAGGGCCACTGATACGCAGTATTTT.